A selection of T cell receptor beta chains follows, all from one sample in a study of T cell changes during pregnancy in multiple sclerosis. Assay: immunoSEQ multiplex PCR; the TCRdb copy retains only in-frame clones and omits some. The data contain about 110,000 clones, 91% of them singletons. The sequencing used peripheral blood, collected before pregnancy. The receptor set was obtained from a female donor with multiple sclerosis, enrolled in a pregnancy study. The CDR3 runs from the conserved cysteine through the conserved F or W. D genes are given only for firm matches. The size of a clone is reported for some rows only, either as once, few or many, or as a class for expanded clones.

TRBV5-3	TRBJ2-3	TRBD1	.	CARSRDRVGTDTQYF	TGTGCCAGAAGCCGGGACAGGGTCGGCACAGATACGCAGTATTTT
TRBV19	TRBJ2-1	.	.	CASSIVLGANEQFF	TGTGCCAGTAGTATAGTATTGGGGGCGAATGAGCAGTTCTTC
TRBV9	TRBJ1-1	TRBD1	.	CASSVGTGGMNTEAFF	TGTGCCAGCAGCGTAGGGACAGGGGGTATGAACACTGAAGCTTTCTTT
TRBV7-9	TRBJ2-7	TRBD1	.	CASNPQGNGEQYF	TGTGCCAGCAACCCACAGGGGAACGGGGAGCAGTACTTC
TRBV12-5	TRBJ2-1	TRBD2	.	CASGPGLSVNEQFF	TGTGCTAGTGGTCCGGGACTATCCGTCAATGAGCAGTTCTTC
TRBV4-2	TRBJ2-1	TRBD2	.	CASSQPGLDLNEQFF	TGTGCCAGCAGCCAGCCGGGACTAGATCTCAATGAGCAGTTCTTC
TRBV5-8	TRBJ2-3	.	.	CASSPDQASTDTQYF	TGTGCCAGCAGCCCCGACCAGGCGAGCACAGATACGCAGTATTTT
TRBV6-6	TRBJ2-7	.	once	CASRQGGTYEQYF	TGTGCCAGCAGACAGGGGGGGACCTACGAGCAGTACTTC
TRBV11-3	TRBJ2-5	.	.	CASSTRPSRRETQYF	TGTGCCAGCAGCACCCGGCCTAGCCGCCGGGAGACCCAGTACTTC
TRBV15	TRBJ2-3	TRBD2	.	CATSRETLAGGQYF	TGTGCCACCAGCAGAGAAACCCTAGCGGGAGGGCAGTATTTT
TRBV29-1	TRBJ2-1	TRBD2	.	CSTRTSGMGTYNEQFF	TGCAGCACCCGGACTAGCGGGATGGGAACCTACAATGAGCAGTTCTTC